This T cell receptor (beta chain) was observed in a study of blood T cell repertoires in COVID-19. Study-wide context: COVID-19 samples collected from the United States, Italy and Spain covered acute and convalescent phases. In each case, the material was cDNA or gDNA derived from T cells, B-cell-depleted T cells, or PBMCs.

In the source study's methods: Reference gene primer amplification in the assay estimated nucleated cell counts. Data came from immunoSEQ multiplex PCR; TCRdb stores just in-frame clones and leaves some out. D and trimming come from the DNA, and the V and J calls and clone size come from that table. This repertoire shows approximately 150,000 clones, about 89% found once; its top ten account for roughly 37%. Between the trimmed V and J ends, which lost 1 base and 3 bases, there was a span of 10 bases. The CDR3 has 14 amino acids. Germline values: CDR1 SGHTA, CDR2 FQGNSA. The V and J genes are TRBV7-2 and TRBJ2-7, with D tentatively TRBD2 (5 bases). The sample consisted of peripheral blood. This clonotype was obtained from a man aged 50-60 years who had recovered from COVID-19. CDR3 loop: CASSLERVGYEQYF. CDR3 sequence (DNA): TGTGCCAGCAGCTTAGAGAGGGTGGGCTACGAGCAGTACTTC. The variable domain in full, completed from reference TRBV7-2 and TRBJ2-7, reads GAGVSQSPSNKVTEKGKDVELRCDPISGHTALYWYRQSLGQGLEFLIYFQGNSAPDKSGLPSDRFSAERTGGSVSTLTIQRTQQEDSAVYLCASSLERVGYEQYFGPGTRLTVT.